These 6 T cell receptor beta chains originate from one sample sequenced in a study of T cells in Graves' hyperthyroidism and ophthalmopathy. Amplified TCR beta CDR3 regions came from RNA transcripts. First-round RT-PCR of the TCR CDR3 relied on the HTBI primer set. TCRdb reanalysed the multiplex PCR reads using MiXCR and keeps one entry per CDR3 protein. The table has roughly 350,000 distinct CDR3 sequences, approximately 14% seen once. Material: blood. These receptor sequences come from a woman aged 25 to 39 with Graves' hyperthyroidism.

To note about this clonotype: An end of the junction differs from the germline gene, which may be a read error. J is TRBJ2-4 and V is TRBV12-3 or TRBV12-4, with D unresolved. This CDR3 region has 11 residues. The CDR3 DNA reads as TGTGCCAGCAGTTTAGCAGGGCCTAAGGACTTC. It specifies CASSLAGPKDF.

This clonotype was seen a handful of times. J is TRBJ2-1 and V is TRBV30, with 10 bases matching TRBD1. Germline trimming cut 3 bases from V and 9 bases from J; bases unmatched to any gene: 11. The germline V gene encodes CDR1 GTSNPN and CDR2 SVGIG (reference sequence). The CDR3 spans 15 residues. The CDR3, as DNA: TGTGCCTGGAGCCCGAGACAGGGGGCGTTGAGTGAGCAGTTCTTC. Residues: CAWSPRQGALSEQFF.

This clonotype showed up many times. This chain connects TRBV11-1 to TRBJ2-1; no firm D call. The CDR3 is made up of 15 amino acids. The germline V gene has CDR1 SGHAT and CDR2 FQDESV (reference sequence). The ends were cut back, 2 bases at V and 2 bases at J, with 10 bases in the middle. The CDR3 loop is CASSLNAVTYNEQFF. DNA for the CDR3: TGTGCCAGCAGCTTAAACGCGGTTACCTACAATGAGCAGTTCTTC.

This clonotype was seen a few times. In this CDR3 the conserved last residue, phenylalanine or tryptophan, is missing, so a read error is likely. CDR3 sequence (DNA): TGTGCCAGCAGCCCCGTTAGGGCCTCGGGGTCCTACGAGCAGTACCTC. This sequence encodes CASSPVRASGSYEQYL. The V call is TRBV12-3 or TRBV12-4, the J call TRBJ2-7; the D gene is possibly TRBD2 (5 bases). The CDR3 runs 16 residues. V was clipped by 6 bases and J by 1 base, with 19 bases between them.

V and J are TRBV6-1 and TRBJ2-3, with 7 positions matching TRBD2. Trimming cost V 1 base and J 3 bases; bases outside gene matches: 4. From germline, CDR1 is MNHNS and CDR2 SASEGT. The CDR3 spans 15 residues. The CDR3 sequence: CASSEERDGTDTQYF. The CDR3 nucleotides are TGTGCCAGCAGTGAAGAGCGGGACGGAACAGATACGCAGTATTTT.

This clonotype was counted a few times. The CDR3 loop reads CASRPQSSYNEQFF. The CDR3 nucleotides are TGTGCCAGCCGGCCCCAAAGCTCCTACAATGAGCAGTTCTTC. The chain uses TRBV5-6 and TRBJ2-1; D not certain. The ends were cut back, 7 bases at V and 0 bases at J, with 11 bases in the middle. This CDR3 region has 14 residues. In germline, CDR1 is SGHDT, CDR2 YYEEEE.